The T cell receptor beta chain under discussion was sequenced for a study of metastatic and nonmetastatic thyroid tumors. In the study overall: Blood and tumor or nodule tissue repertoires from malignant and benign thyroid patients were compared.

Before thyroid surgery, none of the patients had received any treatment. From the PCR reads, TCRdb re-called clones with MiXCR. The table has over 15,000 clones, less than 4% seen once. Remarks on this clone: Antigen specificity is unknown.

Points from the study as a whole: TCR beta diversity was reportedly significantly higher in malignant thyroid tumors than benign nodules, in blood and tumor.

CDR1 and CDR2 (germline): MNHNS, SASEGT. The CDR3 spans 15 residues. V lost 6 bases and J lost 0, with 12 bases in between. The TCR was taken from a female donor with papillary thyroid cancer or a benign thyroid nodule (not recorded which). Some clones in this sample may be carry-over from other donors' samples. The chain recombines TRBV6-1 with TRBJ1-3; D remains unclear. Input material: tumor tissue. DNA of the CDR3: TGTGCCAGCAGGCTAGACGGTTCCTCTGGAAACACCATATATTTT. Translated: CASRLDGSSGNTIYF.